Here is one T cell receptor beta chain with its context. Germline is not matched at one junction end, which may reflect a read error. The data belong to a study of preoperative IRX-2 immunotherapy in early breast cancer. Documented treatment: preoperative locoregional IRX-2 cytokine immunotherapy. Preoperative locoregional IRX-2 cytokine immunotherapy was tested in the phase Ib source study. TCRdb's table, derived via immunoSEQ multiplex PCR, lists solely in-frame clones and lacks some. The sample includes 35,000 to 50,000 clones, about 95% seen only once; the top ten take 1.6%. In germline, CDR1 is SGHTA, CDR2 FQGNSA. This CDR3 is 16 amino acids long.

This clonotype was sampled from a human donor with breast cancer. The gene calls are TRBV7-2 and TRBJ2-2; 7 nucleotides align to TRBD2. The specimen was tumor tissue, collected after IRX-2 immunotherapy. This CDR3 reads CASSSRDSGQSGEPFF. CDR3 bases: TGTGCCAGCAGCTCCCGGGACTCGGGGCAGAGCGGGGAGCCGTTTTTT. The complete variable domain, with remaining parts taken from reference TRBV7-2 and TRBJ2-2, reads GAGVSQSPSNKVTEKGKDVELRCDPISGHTALYWYRQSLGQGLEFLIYFQGNSAPDKSGLPSDRFSAERTGGSVSTLTIQRTQQEDSAVYLCASSSRDSGQSGEPFFGEGSRLTVL.